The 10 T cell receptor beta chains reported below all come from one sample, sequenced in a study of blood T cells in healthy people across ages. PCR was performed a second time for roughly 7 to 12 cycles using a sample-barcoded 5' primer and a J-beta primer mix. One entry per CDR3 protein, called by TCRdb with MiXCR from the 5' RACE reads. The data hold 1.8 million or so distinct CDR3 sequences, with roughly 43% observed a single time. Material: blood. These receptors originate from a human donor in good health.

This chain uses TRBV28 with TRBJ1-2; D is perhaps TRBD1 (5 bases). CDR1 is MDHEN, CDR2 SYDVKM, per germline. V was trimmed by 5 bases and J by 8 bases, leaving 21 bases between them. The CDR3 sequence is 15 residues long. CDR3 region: CASSPSDSFFRGYTF. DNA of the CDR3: TGTGCCAGCAGTCCGAGCGACAGCTTTTTTCGAGGCTACACCTTC.

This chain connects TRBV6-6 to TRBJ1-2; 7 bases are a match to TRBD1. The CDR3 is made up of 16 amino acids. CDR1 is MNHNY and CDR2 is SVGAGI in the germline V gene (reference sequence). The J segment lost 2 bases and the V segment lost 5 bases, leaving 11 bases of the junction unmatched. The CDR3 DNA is TGTGCCAGCAGTCACACAGGGGAGGGACGGAACTATGGCTACACCTTC. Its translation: CASSHTGEGRNYGYTF.

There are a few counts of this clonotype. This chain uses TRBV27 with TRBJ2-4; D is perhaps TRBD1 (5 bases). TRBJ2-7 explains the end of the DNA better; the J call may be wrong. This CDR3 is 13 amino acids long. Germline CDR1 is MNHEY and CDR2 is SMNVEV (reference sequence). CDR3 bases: TGTGCCAGCAGTTTACAGGGTCTAGGCGAGCAGTACTTC. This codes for CASSLQGLGEQYF.

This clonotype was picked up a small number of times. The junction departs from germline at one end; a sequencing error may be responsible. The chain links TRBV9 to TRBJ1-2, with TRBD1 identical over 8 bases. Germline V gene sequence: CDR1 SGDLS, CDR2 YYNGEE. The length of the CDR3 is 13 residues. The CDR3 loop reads CASSSRGLDGYTF. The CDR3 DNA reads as TGTGCTAGCAGTTCCAGGGGGCTGGATGGCTACACCTTC.

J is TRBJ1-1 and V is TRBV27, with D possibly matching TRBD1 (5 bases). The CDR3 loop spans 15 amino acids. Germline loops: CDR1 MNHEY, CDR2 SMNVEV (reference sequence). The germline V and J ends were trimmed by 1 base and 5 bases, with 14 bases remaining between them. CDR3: CASSLYYPSGTEAFF. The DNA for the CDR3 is TGTGCCAGCAGTTTATACTACCCTTCAGGGACTGAAGCTTTCTTT.

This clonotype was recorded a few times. CDR3 amino acids: CASSQGLAENEQYF. The DNA for the CDR3 is TGTGCCAGCAGCCAGGGACTAGCGGAGAACGAGCAGTACTTC. The chain recombines TRBV7-9 with TRBJ2-7; 11 bases fit TRBD2. Per germline, CDR1 SEHNR and CDR2 FQNEAQ (reference sequence). This CDR3 is 14 amino acids long. The V gene end was trimmed by 5 bases and the J gene end by 5 bases; junction bases not matched to a gene: 5.

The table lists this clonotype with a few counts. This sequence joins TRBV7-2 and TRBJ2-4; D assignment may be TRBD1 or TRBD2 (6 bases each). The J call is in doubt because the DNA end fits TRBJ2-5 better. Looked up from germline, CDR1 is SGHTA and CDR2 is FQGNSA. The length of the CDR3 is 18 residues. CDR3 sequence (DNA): TGTGCCAGCAGCTTAGGACCGGGACTTAGTTGGGGGCGGGAGACCCAGTACTTC. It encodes CASSLGPGLSWGRETQYF.

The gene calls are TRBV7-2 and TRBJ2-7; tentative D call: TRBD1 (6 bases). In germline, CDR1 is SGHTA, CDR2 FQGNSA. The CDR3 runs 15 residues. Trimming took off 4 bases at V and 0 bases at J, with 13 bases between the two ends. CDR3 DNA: TGTGCCAGCAGCTCCTTCGGGGACAACTCCTACGAGCAGTACTTC. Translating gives CASSSFGDNSYEQYF.

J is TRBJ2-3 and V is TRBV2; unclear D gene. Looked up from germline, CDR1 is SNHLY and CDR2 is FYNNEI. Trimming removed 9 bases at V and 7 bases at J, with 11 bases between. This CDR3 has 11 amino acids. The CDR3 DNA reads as TGTGCCAGTTCGAGGCTTTATACGCAGTATTTT. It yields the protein CASSRLYTQYF.

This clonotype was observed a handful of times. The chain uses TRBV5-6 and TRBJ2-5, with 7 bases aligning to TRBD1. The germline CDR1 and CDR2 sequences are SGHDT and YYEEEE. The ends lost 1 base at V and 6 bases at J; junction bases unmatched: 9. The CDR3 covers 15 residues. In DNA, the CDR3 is TGTGCCAGCAGCTTGTTACCCCGGGACAGAAAGACCCAGTACTTC. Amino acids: CASSLLPRDRKTQYF.